What follows are 21 T cell receptor beta chains derived from one specimen sequenced in a study of blood T cell repertoires in COVID-19. Only in-frame clones appear in the TCRdb table, and some are missing; sequencing was by immunoSEQ multiplex PCR. Of 210,000 or so clones in the sample, more than 75% are singletons; the top ten hold 10% to 15%. Source material: peripheral blood. The origin of the receptors is a woman between 40 and 50 years old with acute or convalescent COVID-19.

The chain combines TRBV7-8 with TRBJ2-2; D is perhaps TRBD1 (5 bases). The V gene's germline CDR1 is SGHVS and CDR2 FQNEAQ. The CDR3 totals 15 residues. Trimming shortened V by 5 bases and J by 1 base, and 11 bases separated the two germline ends. CDR3 in DNA: TGTGCCAGCAGCGGCAGGGCAGAGAACACCGGGGAGCTGTTTTTT. Its protein is CASSGRAENTGELFF.

The chain links TRBV7-2 to TRBJ1-1; D is possibly TRBD1 (6 bases). V lost 0 bases and J 0 bases, leaving 11 bases between the germline ends. The germline gives CDR1 SGHTA, CDR2 FQGNSA. This CDR3 has 16 amino acids. The CDR3: CASSLAGGRLNTEAFF. CDR3 DNA sequence: TGTGCCAGCAGCTTAGCGGGGGGGCGGCTGAACACTGAAGCTTTCTTT.

The count of this clone is one. The chain employs TRBV11-1 and TRBJ2-7; TRBD1 agrees at 9 bases. Germline trimming cut 5 bases from V and 5 bases from J; bases unmatched to any gene: 4. Germline V gene data show CDR1 as SGHAT and CDR2 as FQDESV (reference sequence). The CDR3 length is 13 residues. The DNA of the CDR3 is TGTGCCAGCAGCAACCGGGACAGGGACGAGCAGTACTTC. It yields the protein CASSNRDRDEQYF. The whole variable domain, remainder taken from reference TRBV11-1 and TRBJ2-7, is EAEVAQSPRYKITEKSQAVAFWCDPISGHATLYWYRQILGQGPELLVQFQDESVVDDSQLPKDRFSAERLKGVDSTLKIQPAELGDSAMYLCASSNRDRDEQYFGPGTRLTVT.

In this sample, this clone turned up a few times. The CDR3 bases are TGTGCCAGCGCCGGGACACCCGGAAACACCATATATTTT. It translates to CASAGTPGNTIYF. The chain uses TRBV9 and TRBJ1-3; maybe TRBD1 (6 bases). The CDR3 loop spans 13 amino acids. Trimming removed 7 bases at V and 4 bases at J, with 12 bases between. CDR1 and CDR2 from the germline V gene are SGDLS and YYNGEE.

This chain joins TRBV5-8 and TRBJ1-5, with TRBD1 matching over 8 bases. The germline V gene has CDR1 SGHTS and CDR2 YDEGEE. This CDR3 is 16 amino acids long. The V segment lost 3 bases and the J segment 6 bases; nucleotides outside the gene matches: 11. The CDR3 spells CASSSTLGDRIQPQHF. The CDR3 region has the DNA TGTGCCAGCAGCTCCACACTTGGGGACAGGATTCAGCCCCAGCATTTT.

This clone was detected a few times. This rearrangement joins TRBV27 to TRBJ2-7; a weak D match, TRBD2 (5 bases). There are 11 residues in the CDR3. Germline V gives CDR1 MNHEY, CDR2 SMNVEV (reference sequence). Deletions cut 3 bases from V and 7 bases from J, with 7 bases between. This CDR3 is CASSFGEEQYF. Written as DNA, the CDR3 is TGTGCCAGCAGTTTTGGGGAGGAGCAGTACTTC.

The CDR3 here is CSASGQGTALEKLFF. The CDR3 DNA is TGCAGTGCTAGTGGGCAAGGAACAGCACTCGAAAAACTGTTTTTT. The chain links TRBV20-1 to TRBJ1-4, with D unclear. Germline CDR1 and CDR2: DFQATT and SNEGSKA (reference sequence). Trimming removed 3 bases at V and 8 bases at J, with 19 bases between. This CDR3 contains 15 residues.

CDR3 region: CASSFTRDSPLHF. The CDR3 DNA reads TGTGCCAGTAGTTTTACTCGGGATTCACCCCTCCACTTT. The V gene is TRBV19, the J gene TRBJ1-6; D remains unclear. Germline loops: CDR1 LNHDA, CDR2 SQIVND (reference sequence). The CDR3 runs to 13 residues. V dropped 5 bases and J dropped 8 bases, with 10 bases sitting between them.

The V gene is TRBV27, the J gene TRBJ2-1, with TRBD2 as a possible D gene (6 bases). The V and J ends lost 2 bases and 4 bases respectively, with 12 bases between them. The CDR3 extends over 15 amino acids. Germline CDR1 reads MNHEY; CDR2 reads SMNVEV (reference sequence). The CDR3 DNA reads TGTGCCAGCAGTTTAGCCGGGGGTGGTTACAATGAGCAGTTCTTC. This gives the protein CASSLAGGGYNEQFF.

The chain uses TRBV27 and TRBJ2-7; D is possibly TRBD1 (5 bases). The CDR3 is 14 amino acids. Germline CDR1 and CDR2: MNHEY and SMNVEV (reference sequence). V was trimmed by 2 bases and J by 3 bases, leaving 11 bases between them. DNA for the CDR3: TGTGCCAGCAGTTTAAAATCAGGGTACTACGAGCAGTACTTC. It codes for CASSLKSGYYEQYF.

This sequence joins TRBV7-8 and TRBJ2-1, with 7 bases fitting TRBD2. With 5 bases clipped from V and 7 bases from J, the junction kept 11 bases outside the gene matches. The CDR3 runs 15 residues. In germline, CDR1 is SGHVS, CDR2 FQNEAQ. This chain's CDR3 is CASSPHWGGVNEQFF. The CDR3 bases are TGTGCCAGCAGCCCCCATTGGGGAGGGGTAAATGAGCAGTTCTTC.

The chain uses TRBV5-6 and TRBJ2-3, with 9 bases identical to TRBD1. The germline V gene encodes CDR1 SGHDT and CDR2 YYEEEE. Trimming cost V 0 bases and J 5 bases; bases outside gene matches: 4. The CDR3 runs to 15 residues. This CDR3 reads CASSLDRGLKDTQYF. The DNA of the CDR3 is TGTGCCAGCAGCTTGGACAGGGGGCTGAAAGATACGCAGTATTTT.

The chain employs TRBV30 and TRBJ1-1; TRBD1 aligns across 11 bases. With 2 bases clipped from V and 2 bases from J, the junction kept 4 bases outside the gene matches. The CDR3 extends over 15 amino acids. Germline V gene lookup returns CDR1 GTSNPN and CDR2 SVGIG (reference sequence). The CDR3 here is CAWSPWTGGNTEAFF. The CDR3 nucleotides are TGTGCCTGGAGTCCCTGGACAGGGGGCAACACTGAAGCTTTCTTT. The complete variable domain, with remaining parts taken from reference TRBV30 and TRBJ1-1, reads SQTIHQWPATLVQPVGSPLSLECTVEGTSNPNLYWYRQAAGRGLQLLFYSVGIGQISSEVPQNLSASRPQDRQFILSSKKLLLSDSGFYLCAWSPWTGGNTEAFFGQGTRLTVV.

This chain links TRBV5-5 with TRBJ1-1, with TRBD1 identical over 7 bases. This CDR3 is built from 15 residues. V shed 4 bases, J shed 5 bases, and the junction held 11 bases outside the gene matches. From germline, CDR1 is SGHKS and CDR2 YYEKEE (reference sequence). The CDR3 DNA follows: TGTGCCAGCAGCGGAAACAGGGGTTTGGGGACTGAAGCTTTCTTT. Protein sequence: CASSGNRGLGTEAFF.

CDR3 in DNA: TGTGCCAGCAGTTACGATCCACCGGGACTAGCGGGAGTTCACAATGAGCAGTTCTTC. Translated, it gives CASSYDPPGLAGVHNEQFF. The rearrangement uses TRBV6-2 or TRBV6-3 and TRBJ2-1; TRBD2 agrees at 14 bases. V shed 2 bases and J 5 bases; nucleotides not matched to a gene: 11. This CDR3 comprises 19 residues. CDR1 and CDR2 (germline): MNHEY, SVGEGT.

The chain carries TRBV10-3 and TRBJ1-2, with D possibly being TRBD1 (5 bases). The CDR3 is 14 residues long. Trimming stripped 0 bases from V and 4 bases from J, with 9 bases between. CDR1 is ENHRY, CDR2 SYGVKD, per germline. This CDR3 reads CAISESMGLYGYTF. The CDR3, as DNA: TGTGCCATCAGTGAGTCTATGGGACTCTATGGCTACACCTTC.

The chain is built from TRBV24-1 and TRBJ2-3; possible D gene TRBD2, 6 bases. V lost 4 bases to trimming and J lost 0 bases, with 13 bases between them. This CDR3 is 16 amino acids long. Germline V CDR1 and CDR2: KGHDR, SFDVKD. DNA for the CDR3: TGTGCCACCAGTGACCCTGGACTAACTAGCACAGATACGCAGTATTTT. Residues: CATSDPGLTSTDTQYF.

V usage is TRBV24-1 and J usage is TRBJ2-3, with 8 bases aligning to TRBD2. Germline assignment: CDR1 KGHDR and CDR2 SFDVKD. The V segment lost 3 bases and the J segment 5 bases; nucleotides outside the gene matches: 9. The CDR3 covers 16 residues. The CDR3 spells CATSDPSGSKVDTQYF. The CDR3 DNA sequence: TGTGCCACCAGTGATCCGAGCGGGAGTAAGGTAGATACGCAGTATTTT.

The chain joins TRBV12-3 or TRBV12-4 to TRBJ2-3; a weak D match, TRBD2 (5 bases). There are 13 residues in the CDR3. Trimming stripped 3 bases from V and 5 bases from J, with 9 bases between. The CDR3 DNA follows: TGTGCCAGCAGTTTTGAGGGAAAAGATACGCAGTATTTT. Encoded protein: CASSFEGKDTQYF.

CDR3 in DNA: TGCGCCAGCAGCCAGGTCCCCGGGAATTCCTACAATGAGCAGTTCTTC. It is translated as CASSQVPGNSYNEQFF. J is TRBJ2-1 and V is TRBV4-1, with TRBD2 as a possible D gene (5 bases). Germline V gene data show CDR1 as MGHRA and CDR2 as YSYEKL. The CDR3 extends over 16 amino acids. V lost 3 bases and J 1 base, leaving 13 bases between the germline ends.

This chain joins TRBV30 and TRBJ1-4; D remains ambiguous. In germline, CDR1 is GTSNPN, CDR2 SVGIG (reference sequence). The CDR3 loop spans 15 amino acids. Trimming stripped 5 bases from V and 3 bases from J, with 16 bases between. The CDR3 loop is CAWSGTAKANEKLFF. CDR3 nucleotides: TGTGCCTGGTCCGGCACAGCCAAAGCTAATGAAAAACTGTTTTTT. Variable domain in full (rest from reference TRBV30 and TRBJ1-4): SQTIHQWPATLVQPVGSPLSLECTVEGTSNPNLYWYRQAAGRGLQLLFYSVGIGQISSEVPQNLSASRPQDRQFILSSKKLLLSDSGFYLCAWSGTAKANEKLFFGSGTQLSVL.